This T cell receptor beta chain comes out of a study of metastatic and nonmetastatic thyroid tumors. Authors' methods: Variation in CDR3 across clinicopathological groups served as the basis for constructing a distant-metastasis classifier in papillary thyroid cancer. With MiXCR, TCRdb called clones anew from the PCR reads. The V and J calls shown here were made by TCRdb, not taken from the authors' results. The sample lists about 70,000 clones, more than 15% seen once, with 9.5% to 15% in the top ten. In its sample, this clone was seen many times. Its target is not known. The CDR3 length is 14 residues. V lost 7 bases and J 0 bases, leaving 12 bases between the germline ends. CDR1 and CDR2 (germline): MDHEN, SYDVKM. All patients were untreated before thyroid surgery. Findings and caveats of the study: A significant increase in TCR beta diversity was reportedly seen in malignant thyroid tumors relative to benign nodules, in blood and tumor.

The V call is TRBV28, the J call TRBJ1-1; D is possibly TRBD1 (6 bases). The specimen was blood. The sequence derives from a female donor with papillary thyroid cancer or a benign thyroid nodule (not recorded which). Some clones in this sample may be carry-over from other donors' samples. The CDR3 protein is CASMGGPMNTEAFF. Here the CDR3 DNA reads TGTGCCAGCATGGGGGGGCCAATGAACACTGAAGCTTTCTTT.